These T cell receptor beta chains were read from a single sample in a study of blood T cells in healthy people across ages. TCRdb reanalysed the 5' RACE reads using MiXCR and keeps one entry per CDR3 protein. This repertoire shows approximately 800,000 distinct CDR3 sequences, 62% found once; its top ten account for 25% to 35%. The sequenced material came from blood. These receptors all stem from a man aged 30-40 years in good health. Each CDR3 is given with its conserved first and last residue. The D gene is left open where the match is weak. Not all rows give a size; the values are once, few, many and, for expanded clones, a class.

J,D,V,size,DNA,CDR3
TRBJ2-1,TRBD2,TRBV10-3,once,TGTGCCATCAGTGACAGGCTAGCGGGGGACAATGAGCAGTTCTTC,CAISDRLAGDNEQFF
TRBJ1-2,-,TRBV27,few,TGTGCCAGCAGTCCCCCGGGTGATGGCTACACCTTC,CASSPPGDGYTF
TRBJ1-2,-,TRBV2,-,TGTGCCAGCAGCGGGTCGAGTAACTATGGCTACACCTTC,CASSGSSNYGYTF
TRBJ2-5,-,TRBV6-6,-,TGTGCCAGCACGGGACCAACGGCGTCATACGGGCAGTACTTC,CASTGPTASYGQYF
TRBJ2-7,TRBD1,TRBV14,-,TGCGCCAGCAGCCAATGGAAACAGGGGGGAAACGAGCAGTACTTC,CASSQWKQGGNEQYF
TRBJ1-4,-,TRBV21-1,few,TGTGCCAGCAGCTCAATTCAGGGAGGCGGTGAAAAACTGTTTTTT,CASSSIQGGGEKLFF
TRBJ2-7,-,TRBV4-3,-,TGCGCCAGCAGTGACGCCTATGCGGACTACGAGCAGTACTTC,CASSDAYADYEQYF
TRBJ1-1,-,TRBV27,-,TGTGCCAGCAGTTTGCTAAGACAGACTGAAGCTTTCTTT,CASSLLRQTEAFF
TRBJ2-3,-,TRBV6-5,-,TGTGCCAGCAGTTATGACTTTAGCACAGATACGCAGTATTTT,CASSYDFSTDTQYF
TRBJ2-1,-,TRBV6-5,-,TGTGCCAGCAGTTACGTTAGTTTAGGGGCGAATGAGCAGTTCTTC,CASSYVSLGANEQFF
TRBJ2-4,-,TRBV7-9,few,TGTGCCAGCAGCTTAGCTGTAGGTGAGGCCAAAAACATTCAGTACTTC,CASSLAVGEAKNIQYF
TRBJ2-4,-,TRBV25-1,-,TGTGCCAGCAGTGTCGACCTAAAACAGTACTTC,CASSVDLKQYF